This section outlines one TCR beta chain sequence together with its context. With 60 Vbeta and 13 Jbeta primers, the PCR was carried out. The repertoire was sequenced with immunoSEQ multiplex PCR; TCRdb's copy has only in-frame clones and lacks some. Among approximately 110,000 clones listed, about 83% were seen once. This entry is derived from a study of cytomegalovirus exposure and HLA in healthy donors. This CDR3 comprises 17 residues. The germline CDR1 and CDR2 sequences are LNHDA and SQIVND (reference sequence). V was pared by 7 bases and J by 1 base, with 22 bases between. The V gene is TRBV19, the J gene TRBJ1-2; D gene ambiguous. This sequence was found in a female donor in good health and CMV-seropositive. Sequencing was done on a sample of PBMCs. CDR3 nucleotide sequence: TGTGCCAGTATTCCCGGCCAGGCAGCCCTTCATAACTATGGCTACACCTTC. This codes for CASIPGQAALHNYGYTF. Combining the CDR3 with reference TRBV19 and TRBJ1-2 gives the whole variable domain DGGITQSPKYLFRKEGQNVTLSCEQNLNHDAMYWYRQDPGQGLRLIYYSQIVNDFQKGDIAEGYSVSREKKESFPLTVTSAQKNPTAFYLCASIPGQAALHNYGYTFGSGTRLTVV.